This T cell receptor (beta chain) was sequenced during a study of T cell clonotyping in hematopoietic cell transplantation. Study information: Recipients' pretransplant samples followed cytoreduction.

Time point described: recipient sample about 28 days before transplant, after cytoreduction. V was clipped by 4 bases and J by 5 bases; unmatched bases: 20. CDR3 length: 18 residues. Germline V gene lookup returns CDR1 GTSNPN and CDR2 SVGIG (reference sequence). The protocol was immunoSEQ multiplex PCR, while the TCRdb copy is restricted to in-frame clones and leaves out a portion. The repertoire holds about 6,500 clones, about 97% seen once, with about 16% in the top ten. Source: peripheral blood mononuclear cells, taken before stem cell transplant. The clonotype comes from a man aged 70-80 years with acute myeloid leukemia. Some clones in this sample may be carry-over from other donors' samples. The rearrangement joins TRBV30 to TRBJ1-1; 9 bases line up with TRBD1. CDR3 in DNA: TGTGCCTGGACCCGCCCCCCCGGGACAGGGCGCAGGGGGACTGAAGCTTTCTTT. Encoded protein: CAWTRPPGTGRRGTEAFF.